This entry lists 24 T cell receptor beta chains sequenced from one sample in a study of blood T cells in healthy people across ages. Sample-barcoded 5' priming and a J-beta primer mix drove a second PCR of about 6 to 12 cycles. TCRdb passed the 5' RACE reads through MiXCR, listing each CDR3 protein once. Seen here are just over 800,000 distinct CDR3 sequences, approximately 67% observed once, and the top ten hold about 27%. Sequenced material: blood. The receptors come from a man aged 30-40 years in good health.

The rearrangement joins TRBV7-2 to TRBJ1-5; no clear D gene. Germline CDR1 and CDR2: SGHTA and FQGNSA. This CDR3 is 15 amino acids long. Trimming left V 1 base short and J 1 base short, with 8 bases between. CDR3 amino acids: CASSLVVESNQPQHF. The CDR3 DNA follows: TGTGCCAGCAGCTTAGTCGTGGAGAGCAATCAGCCCCAGCATTTT.

V is TRBV6-6 and J is TRBJ2-1, with D possibly matching TRBD2 (6 bases). The CDR3 runs 13 residues. V dropped 7 bases and J dropped 7 bases, with 14 bases sitting between them. The germline CDR1 and CDR2 sequences are MNHNY and SVGAGI (reference sequence). The CDR3 DNA is TGTGCCAGCAACGGGGGTGCGGAAAATGAGCAGTTCTTC. It specifies CASNGGAENEQFF.

The chain uses TRBV2 and TRBJ2-4; perhaps TRBD2 as D (5 bases). The DNA end is more similar to TRBJ2-7, so the J call may be wrong. The CDR3 consists of 14 residues. Germline lookup yields CDR1 SNHLY and CDR2 FYNNEI. This CDR3 is CASRDRGHGYEQYF. The CDR3 coding sequence is TGTGCCAGCAGGGACCGGGGTCATGGGTACGAGCAGTACTTC.

The genes are TRBV29-1 and TRBJ2-7; 7 bases are shared with TRBD1. The germline V gene has CDR1 SQVTM and CDR2 ANQGSEA. The CDR3 is 13 residues long. V lost 4 bases and J lost 2; bases outside the gene matches: 5. In nucleotides, the CDR3 is TGCAGCGTTGGGGGACAGTATACCTACGAGCAGTACTTC. Its translation is CSVGGQYTYEQYF.

This clonotype was found once. The chain couples TRBV7-8 to TRBJ1-4, with no clear D. The V end lost 0 bases, the J end lost 6 bases, and 11 bases lay between the germline ends. Germline loops: CDR1 SGHVS, CDR2 FQNEAQ. CDR3 length: 15 amino acids. This chain's CDR3 is CASSLATSYHEKLFF. The DNA for the CDR3 is TGTGCCAGCAGCTTAGCGACCTCGTACCATGAAAAACTGTTTTTT.

V and J are TRBV28 and TRBJ2-1; unclear D gene. Germline CDR1 MDHEN, CDR2 SYDVKM. The V and J ends lost 7 bases and 7 bases respectively, with 17 bases between them. This CDR3 comprises 14 residues. CDR3 nucleotides: TGTGCCAGCACCAAGTTTAGGAGTCGGAATGAGCAGTTCTTC. Protein sequence: CASTKFRSRNEQFF.

The chain has TRBV6-1 and TRBJ2-7; 8 bases are a match to TRBD1. V shed 6 bases and J 2 bases; nucleotides not matched to a gene: 9. The CDR3 length is 15 residues. The germline gives CDR1 MNHNS, CDR2 SASEGT. The CDR3 DNA reads as TGTGCCAGCAGAGTGGACAGGGAAAGTACCTACGAGCAGTACTTC. It encodes CASRVDRESTYEQYF.

The chain combines TRBV20-1 with TRBJ1-2; a possible D gene is TRBD1 (6 bases). Germline CDR1 is DFQATT and CDR2 is SNEGSKA (reference sequence). Between the trimmed V and J ends, which lost 3 bases and 4 bases, there was a span of 15 bases. This CDR3 is built from 14 residues. CDR3 nucleotides: TGCAGTGCTAGGGACACCGGGACACCCTATGGCTACACCTTC. Its protein product is CSARDTGTPYGYTF.

The CDR3 loop reads CASSQGTERAFF. CDR3 nucleotide sequence: TGCGCCAGCAGCCAAGGGACAGAGCGGGCTTTCTTT. The chain uses TRBV4-3 and TRBJ1-1, with D possibly TRBD1 on 6 matching bases. The CDR3 sequence is 12 residues long. V lost 1 base and J 11 bases, leaving 11 bases between the germline ends. The germline gives CDR1 LGHNA, CDR2 YSLEER.

This chain connects TRBV29-1 to TRBJ2-3; weak D call: TRBD2 (5 bases). CDR1 and CDR2 from the germline V gene are SQVTM and ANQGSEA. Trimming took 1 base from V and 5 from J, leaving 7 bases between them. This CDR3 contains 12 residues. The CDR3 coding sequence is TGCAGCGTTGAAGGAGGGATAGATACGCAGTATTTT. It translates to CSVEGGIDTQYF.

The V gene is TRBV29-1, the J gene TRBJ2-7; 10 bases are a match to TRBD1. J lost 4 bases, V lost 4 bases, and 7 bases had no gene match. The CDR3 runs 14 residues. Germline V CDR1 and CDR2: SQVTM, ANQGSEA. The CDR3 sequence: CSVATGTGDYEQYF. CDR3 DNA: TGCAGCGTTGCAACCGGGACAGGGGATTACGAGCAGTACTTC.

The table lists this clonotype with a few counts. The chain carries TRBV7-2 and TRBJ2-1, with TRBD2 matching over 14 bases. The CDR3 spans 20 residues. With 2 bases clipped from V and 1 base from J, the junction kept 10 bases outside the gene matches. Germline assignment: CDR1 SGHTA and CDR2 FQGNSA. The CDR3 nucleotides read TGTGCCAGCAGCTTACGTGGGACTAGCGGGGGCCAACCTTCCTACAATGAGCAGTTCTTC. The encoded protein is CASSLRGTSGGQPSYNEQFF. Full variable domain (remainder filled in from reference TRBV7-2 and TRBJ2-1): GAGVSQSPSNKVTEKGKDVELRCDPISGHTALYWYRQSLGQGLEFLIYFQGNSAPDKSGLPSDRFSAERTGGSVSTLTIQRTQQEDSAVYLCASSLRGTSGGQPSYNEQFFGPGTRLTVL.

The genes are TRBV18 and TRBJ2-1, with D perhaps matching TRBD1 (5 bases). V lost 2 bases and J lost 5, with 10 bases in between. This CDR3 contains 14 residues. CDR1 and CDR2 (germline): KGHSH, LQKENI. The CDR3 loop is CASSPMRQNNEQFF. The CDR3 DNA reads TGTGCCAGCTCACCAATGAGACAGAACAATGAGCAGTTCTTC.

In this sample, this clonotype turned up a few times. The chain uses TRBV10-3 and TRBJ2-1; TRBD1 matches 7 bases. Germline V lookup: CDR1 ENHRY, CDR2 SYGVKD. This CDR3 spans 16 amino acids. V lost 4 bases and J lost 1; bases outside the gene matches: 7. CDR3 sequence reads: CAISVQGERSYNEQFF. The CDR3 DNA is TGTGCCATCAGTGTTCAGGGGGAAAGGTCCTACAATGAGCAGTTCTTC.

This clonotype was counted at least ten times. The chain is built from TRBV6-2 or TRBV6-3 and TRBJ2-1, with 8 nucleotides matching TRBD1. This CDR3 comprises 12 residues. After removal of 2 bases from V and 15 bases from J, the junction contained 6 bases not matched to a gene. Germline V CDR1 and CDR2: MNHEY, SVGEGT. CDR3 in DNA: TGTGCCAGCAGTTACCAGGGGGCTCGGATGTTCTTC. Translated: CASSYQGARMFF.

The chain recombines TRBV10-3 with TRBJ2-1; TRBD2 might be the D (6 bases). The CDR3 totals 14 residues. The V gene's germline CDR1 is ENHRY and CDR2 SYGVKD. V shed 7 bases and J shed 8 bases, with 18 bases lying between them. The CDR3 here is CAITEGLASHEQFF. In nucleotides, the CDR3 is TGTGCCATCACCGAGGGGCTAGCGTCCCATGAGCAGTTCTTC.

For the CDR3, the DNA is TGCGCCAGCAGCACCAACCCGGGACAAGGAGCGTACGAGCAGTACTTC. This translates into CASSTNPGQGAYEQYF. This chain connects TRBV5-1 to TRBJ2-5; D may be TRBD1 (6 bases). The DNA matches TRBJ2-7 better at its end, which makes the J call doubtful. Germline V gives CDR1 SGHRS, CDR2 YFSETQ. CDR3 length: 16 amino acids.

V and J are TRBV6-6 and TRBJ2-3, with TRBD2 matching over 7 bases. V was clipped by 2 bases and J by 0 bases; unmatched bases: 2. Germline CDR1 and CDR2: MNHNY and SVGAGI (reference sequence). CDR3 length equals 15 residues. The DNA of the CDR3 is TGTGCCAGCAGTTACGGCGGGAGTAGCACAGATACGCAGTATTTT. Encoded protein: CASSYGGSSTDTQYF.

The rearrangement uses TRBV5-1 and TRBJ2-1; D ambiguous. Trimming pared 4 bases from V and 4 bases from J, leaving 18 bases between. CDR3 size: 16 residues. The germline CDR1 and CDR2 sequences are SGHRS and YFSETQ. In DNA form, the CDR3 reads TGCGCCAGCAGCGCTGGATTCGGGCGGTCGTACAATGAGCAGTTCTTC. It encodes CASSAGFGRSYNEQFF.

The V gene is TRBV12-3 or TRBV12-4, the J gene TRBJ2-3; 8 bases match TRBD2. The CDR3 runs to 14 residues. Germline trimming cut 3 bases from V and 7 bases from J; bases unmatched to any gene: 6. The CDR3 sequence is CASSFGLAFHTQYF. CDR3 nucleotide sequence: TGTGCCAGCAGTTTCGGACTAGCTTTTCATACGCAGTATTTT.

The gene calls are TRBV6-2 or TRBV6-3 and TRBJ2-5, with D unresolved. The better agreement between TRBJ2-7 and the DNA end casts doubt on the J call. From germline, CDR1 is MNHEY and CDR2 SVGEGT. The CDR3 spans 12 residues. This CDR3 is CASREVRTEQYF. CDR3 nucleotides: TGTGCCAGCAGGGAAGTTCGAACCGAGCAGTACTTC.

On this clonotype itself: A single base separates this from a much larger clone, so it may be a read error. The chain couples TRBV7-2 to TRBJ2-5; D call uncertain. CDR1 SGHTA and CDR2 FQGNSA come from the germline V gene. Trimming took 4 bases from V and 7 from J, leaving 13 bases between them. The CDR3 is 13 residues long. CDR3 region: CASSSSNSGTQYF. CDR3 in DNA: TGTGCCAGCAGCTCGTCCAATTCTGGGACCCAGTACTTC.

The genes are TRBV4-3 and TRBJ2-2, with D perhaps being TRBD1 or TRBD2 (5 bases each). This CDR3 is 19 amino acids long. Looked up from germline, CDR1 is LGHNA and CDR2 is YSLEER. V was clipped by 0 bases and J by 0 bases, with 17 bases between them. Written as DNA, the CDR3 is TGCGCCAGCAGCCAAGATGGGATCGGGGCAGGAGCGAACACCGGGGAGCTGTTTTTT. Its protein product is CASSQDGIGAGANTGELFF.

This sequence joins TRBV3-1 and TRBJ2-1, with TRBD2 matching over 10 bases. Germline V gene sequence: CDR1 LGHDT, CDR2 YNNKEL (reference sequence). The V gene end was trimmed by 3 bases and the J gene end by 6 bases; junction bases not matched to a gene: 14. The CDR3 contains 18 residues. The CDR3 here is CASSHAGGLAELVNEQFF. Here the CDR3 DNA reads TGTGCCAGCAGCCATGCAGGCGGACTAGCGGAATTGGTCAATGAGCAGTTCTTC.